A single sample is the source of the 28 T cell receptor beta chains below, sequenced in a study of T cells in Graves' hyperthyroidism and ophthalmopathy. Researchers amplified the TCR beta CDR3 regions from RNA transcripts. Using the HTBI primer set, a first-round RT-PCR was run on the TCR CDR3. TCRdb re-called the multiplex PCR reads through MiXCR, storing one row per CDR3 protein. The table lists approximately 510,000 distinct CDR3 sequences, 35% to 50% of them singletons. Sequences were obtained from peripheral blood or thyroid tissue (not recorded which). Receptor source: an adult woman with Graves' disease, either hyperthyroidism or ophthalmopathy (not recorded which).

Ten or more counts support this clonotype. V and J are TRBV29-1 and TRBJ1-2, with 8 bases lining up with TRBD1. The CDR3 spans 14 residues. The V gene end was trimmed by 4 bases and the J gene end by 5 bases; junction bases not matched to a gene: 9. Germline loops: CDR1 SQVTM, CDR2 ANQGSEA. The CDR3 sequence: CSVASGTGSYGYTF. The CDR3 coding sequence is TGCAGCGTTGCCTCCGGGACAGGATCTTATGGCTACACCTTC.

This clonotype appeared a few times. V and J are TRBV6-6 and TRBJ2-7; the D gene is possibly TRBD1 (5 bases). The CDR3 has 13 amino acids. Trimming cost V 0 bases and J 6 bases, with 9 bases left between them. Germline assignment: CDR1 MNHNY and CDR2 SVGAGI (reference sequence). The CDR3 spells CASSYSIRAEQYF. The CDR3 DNA reads TGTGCCAGCAGTTACTCGATCAGGGCCGAGCAGTACTTC.

The rearrangement uses TRBV29-1 and TRBJ2-3; D not resolved. This CDR3 is 13 amino acids long. V gave up 3 bases and J gave up 0 bases, with 7 bases separating them. Germline V gene sequence: CDR1 SQVTM, CDR2 ANQGSEA. The CDR3, as DNA: TGCAGCGTTGAGTCCCCAAGCACAGATACGCAGTATTTT. Protein: CSVESPSTDTQYF.

On this clonotype: At one end, the junction sequence differs from germline, possibly due to a read error. J is TRBJ2-5 and V is TRBV14; 7 bases are a match to TRBD2. From germline, CDR1 is SGHDN and CDR2 FVKESK. The CDR3 consists of 14 residues. The CDR3 region is CASSQAGLLETQYF. In DNA form, the CDR3 reads TGCGCCAGCAGCCAAGCGGGACTTTTGGAGACCCAGTACTTC.

This clonotype showed up just a few times. One base away lies a much larger clone, so this may be a sequencing read error. DNA of the CDR3: TGTGCCAGCAGTGACGGGGCGATCGGCTACACCTTC. Translated: CASSDGAIGYTF. V gene TRBV6-5 combines with J gene TRBJ1-2; D perhaps matches TRBD1 (5 bases). V was cut by 5 bases and J by 8 bases, with 12 bases left in between. Germline lookup yields CDR1 MNHEY and CDR2 SVGAGI. The CDR3 covers 12 residues.

This clonotype was counted between two and nine times. The chain joins TRBV29-1 to TRBJ1-1; 7 bases fit TRBD1. Germline CDR1 reads SQVTM; CDR2 reads ANQGSEA. V lost 7 bases, J lost 3 bases, and 5 bases stayed unmatched. The CDR3 consists of 12 residues. CDR3 coding DNA: TGCAGCGGTGACAGGGATGACACTGAAGCTTTCTTT. This sequence encodes CSGDRDDTEAFF.

As for this clonotype: One base away lies a much larger clone, so this may be a sequencing read error. The chain recombines TRBV14 with TRBJ1-2, with a weak D call TRBD1 (5 bases). Trimming removed 0 bases at V and 3 bases at J, with 11 bases between. Germline CDR1 reads SGHDN; CDR2 reads FVKESK. The CDR3 spans 15 residues. CDR3 DNA: TGTGCCAGCAGCCAAGACGTCGCCAGGGACTATGGCTACACCTTC. The encoded protein is CASSQDVARDYGYTF.

This clonotype was recorded at least ten times. The rearrangement links TRBV20-1 to TRBJ1-3; no firm D call. Germline V gene data show CDR1 as DFQATT and CDR2 as SNEGSKA (reference sequence). This CDR3 spans 13 amino acids. Trimming pared 5 bases from V and 2 bases from J, leaving 10 bases between. The CDR3 sequence is CSALKGPGNTIYF. Written as DNA, the CDR3 is TGCAGTGCTCTTAAGGGCCCTGGAAACACCATATATTTT.

This clonotype was counted between two and nine times. This chain links TRBV30 with TRBJ1-2; no reliable D call. V was trimmed by 0 bases and J by 4 bases, leaving 9 bases between them. CDR1 and CDR2 (germline): GTSNPN, SVGIG (reference sequence). The CDR3 spans 13 residues. CDR3 residues: CAWSVSFGYGYTF. The CDR3 DNA reads TGTGCCTGGAGTGTGAGTTTCGGCTATGGCTACACCTTC.

This chain's CDR3 is CASSFRRQEAQYF. The CDR3 DNA is TGCGCCAGCAGCTTCCGGAGGCAAGAGGCCCAGTACTTC. V gene TRBV5-1 combines with J gene TRBJ2-7; TRBD2 is a possible D gene (5 bases). CDR3 length equals 13 residues. Trimming removed 2 bases at V and 10 bases at J, with 16 bases between. Germline V lookup: CDR1 SGHRS, CDR2 YFSETQ.

This clonotype was picked up many times. J is TRBJ1-1 and V is TRBV10-3; D ambiguous. The V gene lost 3 bases and the J gene lost 1 base, with 15 bases spanning the gap. The CDR3 contains 16 residues. Germline-derived CDR1 and CDR2 are ENHRY and SYGVKD. The CDR3 bases are TGTGCCATCAGTGAAAAGAGCCCGGGAGAGAACACTGAAGCTTTCTTT. Amino acids: CAISEKSPGENTEAFF.

V is TRBV15 and J is TRBJ2-5; maybe TRBD2 (6 bases). Germline loops: CDR1 LNHNV, CDR2 YYDKDF (reference sequence). Trimming shortened V by 4 bases and J by 1 base, and 13 bases separated the two germline ends. This CDR3 has 15 amino acids. This CDR3 is CATSTGLGGQETQYF. CDR3 coding DNA: TGTGCCACCAGCACCGGCCTCGGGGGCCAAGAGACCCAGTACTTC. Supplemented by reference TRBV15 and TRBJ2-5, the full variable domain reads DAMVIQNPRYQVTQFGKPVTLSCSQTLNHNVMYWYQQKSSQAPKLLFHYYDKDFNNEADTPDNFQSRRPNTSFCFLDIRSPGLGDTAMYLCATSTGLGGQETQYFGPGTRLLVL.

The sample holds a few counts of this clonotype. This rearrangement joins TRBV7-2 to TRBJ1-4; D is perhaps TRBD1 (5 bases). The CDR3 extends over 13 amino acids. Germline CDR1 is SGHTA and CDR2 is FQGNSA. With 6 bases removed from V and 5 bases from J, the gap between germline ends came to 10 bases. In DNA form, the CDR3 reads TGTGCCAGCAGTGGATCAGGGAATGAAAAACTGTTTTTT. It translates to CASSGSGNEKLFF.

The rearrangement joins TRBV11-2 to TRBJ1-3; D may be TRBD1 (5 bases). Trimming pared 9 bases from V and 4 bases from J, leaving 16 bases between. CDR3 length equals 14 residues. Germline V gene sequence: CDR1 SGHAT, CDR2 FQNNGV. The CDR3: CASSSGLSGNTIYF. In DNA form, the CDR3 reads TGTGCCAGTTCCTCAGGGTTATCCGGAAACACCATATATTTT.

V usage is TRBV7-8 and J usage is TRBJ1-2, with a tentative D call TRBD1 (5 bases). This CDR3 is built from 13 residues. Germline CDR1 and CDR2: SGHVS and FQNEAQ. V was shortened by 4 bases and J by 8 bases, with 14 bases between the two germline ends. CDR3 region: CASSSMSRGGYTF. CDR3 DNA: TGTGCCAGCAGCTCAATGAGCCGGGGCGGCTACACCTTC.

This clonotype has just one count. A much larger clone differs from this one at a single base, so this may be a read error. As the CDR3 is not closed by the conserved phenylalanine or tryptophan, this likely results from a read error. The chain has TRBV5-1 and TRBJ2-7; no firm D call. This CDR3 contains 13 residues. V was shortened by 7 bases and J by 0 bases, with 11 bases between the two germline ends. Germline CDR1 and CDR2: SGHRS and YFSETQ. Written as DNA, the CDR3 is TGCGCCAGCTCCCACTCCCCCTCCTACGAGCAGTACCTC. This sequence encodes CASSHSPSYEQYL.

This clonotype occurred many times. The chain carries TRBV5-1 and TRBJ2-7, with a weak D call TRBD2 (6 bases). In germline, CDR1 is SGHRS, CDR2 YFSETQ. This CDR3 is built from 15 residues. Trimming left V 7 bases short and J 2 bases short, with 19 bases between. CDR3 DNA sequence: TGCGCCAGCCAACCCTCGGGGGTCTTAACCTACGAGCAGTACTTC. Translation: CASQPSGVLTYEQYF.

Ten or more counts support this clonotype. The CDR3 spells CNPREDRGSQETQYF. CDR3 coding DNA: TGCAACCCCCGTGAGGACAGGGGCTCCCAAGAGACCCAGTACTTC. The chain couples TRBV20-1 to TRBJ2-5; the match to TRBD1 covers 9 bases. This CDR3 region has 15 residues. Germline V gives CDR1 DFQATT, CDR2 SNEGSKA (reference sequence).

This clonotype was recorded a few times. V usage is TRBV7-8 and J usage is TRBJ1-6; the D gene is possibly TRBD1 (5 bases). Trimming stripped 6 bases from V and 6 bases from J, with 15 bases between. This CDR3 contains 15 residues. Germline V gene lookup returns CDR1 SGHVS and CDR2 FQNEAQ. Written as DNA, the CDR3 is TGTGCCAGCAGAAAACGGGGGGTCAGTAATTCACCCCTCCACTTT. This gives the protein CASRKRGVSNSPLHF.

This clonotype has more than one count but fewer than ten. The rearrangement uses TRBV29-1 and TRBJ1-1, with TRBD1 as a possible D gene (6 bases). V lost 4 bases and J lost 10, with 13 bases in between. This CDR3 has 11 amino acids. Germline V gives CDR1 SQVTM, CDR2 ANQGSEA. CDR3 nucleotides: TGCAGCGTTGTCCGGCAGGGGACAGCTTTCTTT. It specifies CSVVRQGTAFF.

This clonotype was found many times. V and J are TRBV10-3 and TRBJ2-5, with 14 bases matching TRBD2. Germline CDR1 and CDR2: ENHRY and SYGVKD. The CDR3 contains 16 residues. V gave up 8 bases and J gave up 5 bases; unmatched junction bases: 10. DNA for the CDR3: TGTGCCATCGGGGGGGGACTAGCGGGAGCTTGGGAGACCCAGTACTTC. Translation: CAIGGGLAGAWETQYF.

The J gene is TRBJ2-7, the V gene TRBV28, with TRBD1 as a possible D gene (7 bases). Trimming shortened V by 8 bases and J by 0 bases, and 17 bases separated the two germline ends. The CDR3 length is 15 residues. Germline V gives CDR1 MDHEN, CDR2 SYDVKM. The DNA of the CDR3 is TGTGCCAGCTCCCAGGGGGGCAGGAGCTCCTACGAGCAGTACTTC. This sequence encodes CASSQGGRSSYEQYF.

The chain is built from TRBV28 and TRBJ1-1; D not certain. The CDR3 spans 15 residues. V lost 7 bases to trimming and J lost 1 base, with 16 bases between them. Per germline, CDR1 MDHEN and CDR2 SYDVKM. CDR3: CASTLGGARNTEAFF. CDR3 coding DNA: TGTGCCAGCACGCTGGGCGGAGCACGGAACACTGAAGCTTTCTTT.

This clonotype was recorded many times. The chain uses TRBV10-3 and TRBJ1-1; the D is unclear. Trimming pared 4 bases from V and 4 bases from J, leaving 10 bases between. Germline V gene sequence: CDR1 ENHRY, CDR2 SYGVKD. The CDR3 spans 13 residues. In DNA form, the CDR3 reads TGTGCCATCAGTGTATCAGGTTTCACTGAAGCTTTCTTT. Protein: CAISVSGFTEAFF.

Remarks on this clonotype: Lacking the conserved final phenylalanine or tryptophan, this CDR3 likely reflects a read error. V gene TRBV2 combines with J gene TRBJ1-6; D is ambiguous. Germline values: CDR1 SNHLY, CDR2 FYNNEI. The CDR3 totals 13 residues. CDR3 region: CASSLLLREALHL. CDR3 nucleotide sequence: TGCGCCAGCAGCTTATTGCTGCGGGAGGCCCTCCACCTT.

The V gene is TRBV29-1, the J gene TRBJ1-1; D might be TRBD1 (5 bases). Per germline, CDR1 SQVTM and CDR2 ANQGSEA. The CDR3 is 13 amino acids. V was trimmed by 1 base and J by 4 bases, leaving 10 bases between them. CDR3 coding DNA: TGCAGCGTTGAAGTGGGGAGGGGCACTGAAGCTTTCTTT. Translation gives CSVEVGRGTEAFF.

The CDR3 here is CATSRALGTKSNQPQHF. The CDR3 region has the DNA TGTGCCACCAGCAGAGCCCTCGGGACAAAAAGCAATCAGCCCCAGCATTTT. J is TRBJ1-5 and V is TRBV15; a weak D match, TRBD1 (6 bases). This CDR3 spans 17 amino acids. Germline V gives CDR1 LNHNV, CDR2 YYDKDF (reference sequence). Trimming removed 1 base from V and 1 base from J, with 14 bases in between.

This chain connects TRBV7-2 to TRBJ2-3, with D tentatively TRBD1 or TRBD2 (5 bases each). Germline V gives CDR1 SGHTA, CDR2 FQGNSA. V lost 5 bases, J lost 2 bases, and 17 bases lay in between. The CDR3 consists of 16 residues. The CDR3 DNA is TGTGCCAGCAGCCGATACCGGGACGGCTCCACAGATACGCAGTATTTT. Its protein is CASSRYRDGSTDTQYF.